This T cell receptor beta chain is drawn from a study of cytomegalovirus exposure and HLA in healthy donors. The PCR had 60 Vbeta and 13 Jbeta primers. Profiling relied on immunoSEQ multiplex PCR, and the TCRdb table lists in-frame clones only, not all of them. The sample contains about 200,000 clones, 65% to 85% of which appear only once. The CDR3 runs to 16 residues. This clone appeared a few times. This TCR came from a man aged 45-65 years in good health and CMV-seronegative. V and J are TRBV21-1 and TRBJ2-2; TRBD2 reflects the table's D call only, with no check against the DNA. TRBV21-1 is labeled a pseudogene. The sequenced sample consisted of PBMCs. CDR3 amino acids: CASSKNGRENTGELFF. CDR3 in DNA: TGTGCCAGCAGTAAGAACGGGAGGGAGAACACCGGGGAGCTGTTTTTT.